The 14 T cell receptor beta chains below come from one sample, sequenced in a study of Graves' ophthalmopathy and Graves' hyperthyroidism. Amplification of the TCR beta CDR3 regions used RNA transcripts (as template). Second-round multiplex PCR came after a first-round RT-PCR that employed HTBI primers. TCRdb re-derived calls from the multiplex PCR reads in MiXCR, one entry per CDR3 protein. The sample has over a million distinct CDR3 sequences, 35% to 40% seen once; the top ten hold 11%. Specimen: peripheral blood or thyroid tissue (not recorded which). These receptor sequences come from an adult man with Graves' hyperthyroidism.

Concerning this clonotype itself: Germline and junction disagree at one end, which may indicate a read error. This chain connects TRBV10-3 to TRBJ2-7, with D possibly being TRBD2 (5 bases). The germline V gene encodes CDR1 ENHRY and CDR2 SYGVKD. The CDR3 sequence is 15 residues long. CDR3 sequence (DNA): TGTGCCAGCAGTTTAACGGGAACACCCGGCTACGAGCAGTACTTC. Translating gives CASSLTGTPGYEQYF.

The rearrangement links TRBV10-3 to TRBJ1-1; 8 positions agree with TRBD1. Unmatched junction bases numbered 8, after V lost 7 bases and J lost 4 bases. The CDR3 consists of 14 residues. In germline, CDR1 is ENHRY, CDR2 SYGVKD. The CDR3 spells CAIKETGEATEAFF. The CDR3 bases are TGTGCCATCAAAGAGACAGGGGAGGCCACTGAAGCTTTCTTT.

For this clonotype: The DNA is left out, because the CDR3 cannot be placed on it with certainty; the CDR3 is given as TCRdb lists it. The chain joins TRBV7-3 to TRBJ2-2; TRBD1, as called in the table, went unchecked against the DNA. The CDR3 extends over 24 residues, inclusive of both ends. In germline, CDR1 is SGHTA, CDR2 FQGTGA. CDR3 region: CASSRQASGANVLTFGANTGELFF.

This chain links TRBV2 with TRBJ1-4, with no clear D. The CDR3 consists of 14 residues. V was pared by 6 bases and J by 0 bases, with 8 bases between. Germline V lookup: CDR1 SNHLY, CDR2 FYNNEI. The CDR3 here is CASSFGTTNEKLFF. As DNA, the CDR3 is TGTGCCAGCAGCTTCGGGACAACTAATGAAAAACTGTTTTTT. The full variable domain, completed using reference TRBV2 and TRBJ1-4, is EPEVTQTPSHQVTQMGQEVILRCVPISNHLYFYWYRQILGQKVEFLVSFYNNEISEKSEIFDDQFSVERPDGSNFTLKIRSTKLEDSAMYFCASSFGTTNEKLFFGSGTQLSVL.

To note about this clonotype: A read error may produce the germline difference seen at one junction end. This chain connects TRBV4-1 to TRBJ2-7; the D gene is possibly TRBD2 (6 bases). CDR1 MGHRA and CDR2 YSYEKL come from the germline V gene. This CDR3 is 17 amino acids long. This CDR3 is CARSQTTTETRTYEQYF. In DNA form, the CDR3 reads TGTGCCCGCAGCCAGACGACCACCGAGACTAGAACCTACGAGCAGTACTTC.

This clonotype was seen ten or more times. The gene calls are TRBV7-9 and TRBJ1-2; D unclear. This CDR3 is built from 13 residues. Trimming pared 2 bases from V and 2 bases from J, leaving 6 bases between. Germline loops: CDR1 SEHNR, CDR2 FQNEAQ (reference sequence). CDR3 DNA: TGTGCCAGCAGCTTACAGAGAAACTATGGCTACACCTTC. This translates into CASSLQRNYGYTF.

This clonotype has ten or more counts. The DNA of the CDR3 is TGCAGTGCTAGCTCCGACCAGGGGGACGGATACGAGCAGTACTTC. The encoded protein is CSASSDQGDGYEQYF. The chain recombines TRBV20-1 with TRBJ2-7, with 7 positions matching TRBD1. This CDR3 contains 15 residues. After removal of 3 bases from V and 4 bases from J, the junction contained 12 bases not matched to a gene. The germline V gene has CDR1 DFQATT and CDR2 SNEGSKA (reference sequence).

V is TRBV24-1 and J is TRBJ2-7; D unresolved. This CDR3 is 14 amino acids long. V was shortened by 6 bases and J by 3 bases, with 14 bases between the two germline ends. Germline assignment: CDR1 KGHDR and CDR2 SFDVKD. The CDR3 sequence: CATSSGVLGYEQYF. The CDR3 bases are TGTGCCACCAGTAGTGGGGTATTAGGCTACGAGCAGTACTTC.

On this clonotype itself: A read error may produce the germline difference seen at one junction end. This chain connects TRBV5-6 to TRBJ1-2, with D unclear. The germline V gene encodes CDR1 SGHDT and CDR2 YYEEEE. The CDR3 is 14 amino acids. The CDR3, as DNA: TGTGCCAGCAGCTTGTCTACTACTAACTATGTCTACACCTTC. It specifies CASSLSTTNYVYTF.

A word on this clonotype: A junction end diverges from the germline sequence, so it may reflect a read error. The chain joins TRBV24-1 to TRBJ2-5, with 8 bases lining up with TRBD2. Germline V gene lookup returns CDR1 KGHDR and CDR2 SFDVKD. The CDR3 has 16 amino acids. CDR3 nucleotide sequence: TGTGCCAGCAGTTATACCGGGAGGGGGAGGCAAGAGACCCAGTACTTC. Translating it yields CASSYTGRGRQETQYF.

The chain links TRBV25-1 to TRBJ2-7; 8 nucleotides align to TRBD2. The trim removed 5 bases at V and 4 bases at J, leaving 19 bases unmatched. This CDR3 has 18 residues. Germline lookup yields CDR1 MGHDK and CDR2 SYGVNS. The DNA of the CDR3 is TGTGCCAGCAGTCGATTAACCCGTAGCGCGACTAGCGTATACGAGCAGTACTTC. Its protein is CASSRLTRSATSVYEQYF.

This clonotype came up many times. This rearrangement joins TRBV7-2 to TRBJ2-5, with D unresolved. CDR3 size: 13 residues. V shed 1 base and J shed 4 bases, with 7 bases lying between them. CDR1 is SGHTA and CDR2 is FQGNSA in the germline V gene. CDR3 in amino acids: CASSLVGPETQYF. CDR3 DNA: TGTGCCAGCAGCTTAGTGGGCCCAGAGACCCAGTACTTC.

This clonotype has ten or more counts. In DNA, the CDR3 is TGCAGTGCTAGAGGTAGCGGGGGCGCGACCACCGGGGAGCTGTTTTTT. It encodes CSARGSGGATTGELFF. The chain joins TRBV20-1 to TRBJ2-2; TRBD2 matches at 9 bases. The CDR3 runs 16 residues. The V gene end was trimmed by 1 base and the J gene end by 4 bases; junction bases not matched to a gene: 7. Germline CDR1 and CDR2: DFQATT and SNEGSKA (reference sequence).

This chain joins TRBV29-1 and TRBJ2-5; 14 bases align to TRBD2. Trimming at V came to 8 bases and at J to 4 bases, leaving 6 bases not matched to a gene. There are 14 residues in the CDR3. Germline V gene data show CDR1 as SQVTM and CDR2 as ANQGSEA. CDR3: CSMRLAGGPETQYF. CDR3 DNA: TGCAGCATGCGACTAGCGGGAGGGCCAGAGACCCAGTACTTC.